This T cell receptor beta chain is drawn from a study of blood T cell repertoires in COVID-19. Background on the study: Spain, Italy and the United States supplied samples that represented acute and convalescent COVID-19. PBMCs, B-cell-depleted T cells, or T cells were the source of the cDNA or gDNA that made up the material.

The CDR3 has 18 amino acids. Trimming pared 0 bases from V and 3 bases from J, leaving 18 bases between. Germline loops: CDR1 LNHDA, CDR2 SQIVND (reference sequence). Methods used by the authors: Reference gene primer amplification gave nucleated cell count estimates. TCRdb's copy holds only in-frame clones and misses some; the assay was immunoSEQ multiplex PCR. That table gives V, J and clone size, and the DNA gave D and trimming. The table shows about 160,000 clones, with roughly 88% occurring only once. The receptor's source is a woman at least 80 years old with active or convalescent COVID-19. Source material: peripheral blood. The rearrangement joins TRBV19 to TRBJ1-3; D is ambiguous. The CDR3 spells CASSIDLPGKDGGNTIYF. DNA for the CDR3: TGTGCCAGTAGTATAGATCTACCGGGGAAGGACGGTGGAAACACCATATATTTT.